One sample yielded the 23 T cell receptor beta chains listed below, sequenced in a study of blood T cell repertoires in COVID-19. Method: immunoSEQ multiplex PCR; TCRdb's copy keeps in-frame clones and lacks some. The sample lists over 40,000 clones, about 90% occurring once. The sequenced material came from peripheral blood. These receptors came from a man in his 70s with active COVID-19.

The V gene is TRBV6-1, the J gene TRBJ1-6; no firm D call. Germline loops: CDR1 MNHNS, CDR2 SASEGT. V was trimmed by 2 bases and J by 3 bases, leaving 5 bases between them. The CDR3 has 14 amino acids. This chain's CDR3 is CASSERVYNSPLHF. CDR3 coding DNA: TGTGCCAGCAGTGAACGGGTCTATAATTCACCCCTCCACTTT.

J is TRBJ2-7 and V is TRBV21-1; the table's D call TRBD1 went unverified against the DNA. TRBV21-1 is termed a pseudogene. The CDR3 is made up of 14 amino acids. The CDR3 region is CASKRQDRSYEQYF. As DNA, the CDR3 is TGTGCCAGCAAGCGACAGGACCGCTCCTACGAGCAGTACTTC.

The chain recombines TRBV29-1 with TRBJ1-1; perhaps TRBD1 as D (5 bases). Trimming left V 4 bases short and J 5 bases short, with 11 bases between. Germline CDR1 and CDR2: SQVTM and ANQGSEA. The CDR3 covers 12 residues. This CDR3 is CSVGSRVTEAFF. The CDR3 bases are TGCAGCGTTGGATCCAGGGTTACTGAAGCTTTCTTT.

The chain combines TRBV7-9 with TRBJ2-5; 7 bases agree with TRBD1. This CDR3 comprises 13 residues. Germline CDR1 is SEHNR and CDR2 is FQNEAQ (reference sequence). V was clipped by 5 bases and J by 2 bases; unmatched bases: 2. In nucleotides, the CDR3 is TGTGCCAGCAGCCCGGGACAGCAAGAGACCCAGTACTTC. Translated, it gives CASSPGQQETQYF.

This clone was observed a handful of times. The chain links TRBV11-2 to TRBJ2-1, with 8 bases identical to TRBD2. There are 15 residues in the CDR3. Trimming at V came to 1 base and at J to 3 bases, leaving 2 bases not matched to a gene. CDR1 is SGHAT and CDR2 is FQNNGV in the germline V gene. The CDR3 region has the DNA TGTGCCAGCAGCTTAGCGGGGGGGGGCTACAATGAGCAGTTCTTC. Amino acids: CASSLAGGGYNEQFF. Full variable domain (remainder filled in from reference TRBV11-2 and TRBJ2-1): EAGVAQSPRYKIIEKRQSVAFWCNPISGHATLYWYQQILGQGPKLLIQFQNNGVVDDSQLPKDRFSAERLKGVDSTLKIQPAKLEDSAVYLCASSLAGGGYNEQFFGPGTRLTVL.

The chain couples TRBV5-1 to TRBJ1-1; no reliable D call. The CDR3 consists of 15 residues. Per germline, CDR1 SGHRS and CDR2 YFSETQ. V was trimmed by 0 bases and J by 3 bases, leaving 12 bases between them. CDR3 protein: CASSLVGGGYTEAFF. Written as DNA, the CDR3 is TGCGCCAGCAGCTTGGTAGGTGGAGGGTACACTGAAGCTTTCTTT.

The chain couples TRBV7-9 to TRBJ2-7; possibly TRBD2 for D (5 bases). Trimming left V 5 bases short and J 2 bases short, with 19 bases between. This CDR3 is 16 amino acids long. Germline CDR1 SEHNR, CDR2 FQNEAQ (reference sequence). DNA for the CDR3: TGTGCCAGCAGCCGCTCCCTGGAGGTCACCGCCTACGAGCAGTACTTC. Its translation: CASSRSLEVTAYEQYF.

Details on this clone: Sequence at one end of the junction differs from germline and may be a read error. The CDR3 is CLGTSLETQYF. CDR3 coding DNA: TGCCTCGGGACTAGCTTAGAGACCCAGTACTTC. The chain has TRBV30 and TRBJ2-5, with TRBD2 matching over 9 bases. CDR1 and CDR2 from the germline V gene are GTSNPN and SVGIG (reference sequence). The CDR3 is 11 residues long.

The J gene is TRBJ1-1, the V gene TRBV6-5; 10 positions agree with TRBD1. Germline V gene lookup returns CDR1 MNHEY and CDR2 SVGAGI. J was trimmed by 4 bases and V by 7 bases; bases with no gene match: 6. The CDR3 loop spans 14 amino acids. CDR3 in DNA: TGTGCCAGCACCAAGGACAGGGGGATCACTGAAGCTTTCTTT. It codes for CASTKDRGITEAFF.

This chain links TRBV9 with TRBJ1-4; no firm D call. This CDR3 is 15 amino acids long. Deletions cut 0 bases from V and 7 bases from J, with 13 bases between. Germline CDR1 is SGDLS and CDR2 is YYNGEE. The CDR3 spells CASSVATGEAEKLFF. CDR3 nucleotide sequence: TGTGCCAGCAGCGTAGCTACCGGGGAGGCTGAAAAACTGTTTTTT.

This chain links TRBV5-4 with TRBJ1-1; 10 nucleotides agree with TRBD1. The germline gives CDR1 SGHNT, CDR2 YYREEE (reference sequence). With 4 bases clipped from V and 1 base from J, the junction kept 7 bases outside the gene matches. This CDR3 has 16 residues. This CDR3 is CASSMPTGGQNTEAFF. As DNA, the CDR3 is TGTGCCAGCAGCATGCCGACAGGGGGCCAGAACACTGAAGCTTTCTTT.

For the CDR3, the DNA is TGTGCCAGCAGCGTCTGGGACTTAAGCACAGATACGCAGTATTTT. It is translated as CASSVWDLSTDTQYF. The chain is built from TRBV9 and TRBJ2-3; weak D call: TRBD2 (6 bases). The germline V gene has CDR1 SGDLS and CDR2 YYNGEE. Trimming pared 2 bases from V and 0 bases from J, leaving 10 bases between. The CDR3 spans 15 residues.

The chain joins TRBV6-5 to TRBJ2-5; D unclear. In germline, CDR1 is MNHEY, CDR2 SVGAGI. The CDR3 loop spans 12 amino acids. Trimming removed 4 bases at V and 5 bases at J, with 8 bases between. CDR3 loop: CASSSLGETQYF. DNA for the CDR3: TGTGCCAGCAGTTCACTCGGGGAGACCCAGTACTTC.

This chain connects TRBV7-2 to TRBJ2-3; D not resolved. Germline V gene lookup returns CDR1 SGHTA and CDR2 FQGNSA. V dropped 1 base and J dropped 0 bases, with 5 bases sitting between them. This CDR3 contains 14 residues. The CDR3, as DNA: TGTGCCAGCAGCTTAGACTACAGCACAGATACGCAGTATTTT. Translating gives CASSLDYSTDTQYF.

V and J are TRBV20-1 and TRBJ2-7; 7 bases line up with TRBD1. Looked up from germline, CDR1 is DFQATT and CDR2 is SNEGSKA (reference sequence). Trimming at V came to 6 bases and at J to 1 base, leaving 0 bases not matched to a gene. The CDR3 spans 11 residues. The CDR3 DNA reads TGCAGTGCCAGGGGGTCCTACGAGCAGTACTTC. Amino acids: CSARGSYEQYF.

The DNA for the CDR3 is TGCGCCAGCAGGCCCGGGACTAGCGGGGGGCCCGCAGATACGCAGTATTTT. It codes for CASRPGTSGGPADTQYF. The chain joins TRBV10-2 to TRBJ2-3; 15 bases fit TRBD2. V lost 6 bases and J lost 4; bases outside the gene matches: 8. Germline assignment: CDR1 WSHSY and CDR2 SAAADI. The CDR3 extends over 17 amino acids.

This chain links TRBV27 with TRBJ2-7; 10 nucleotides match TRBD1. CDR3 size: 18 residues. V gave up 6 bases and J gave up 3 bases; unmatched junction bases: 17. Germline V lookup: CDR1 MNHEY, CDR2 SMNVEV (reference sequence). CDR3 amino acids: CASSTIIPGQGLIYEQYF. The CDR3 DNA reads as TGTGCCAGCAGCACAATAATTCCGGGACAGGGGTTAATCTACGAGCAGTACTTC.

The sample holds one count of this clone. This chain links TRBV28 with TRBJ1-1; 9 bases fit TRBD1. This CDR3 comprises 13 residues. With 8 bases clipped from V and 5 bases from J, the junction kept 6 bases outside the gene matches. Germline CDR1 is MDHEN and CDR2 is SYDVKM. CDR3 DNA sequence: TGTGCCAGCGGTCGTGGACAGGGGACTGAAGCTTTCTTT. Its protein product is CASGRGQGTEAFF. Complete variable domain (other parts from reference TRBV28 and TRBJ1-1): DVKVTQSSRYLVKRTGEKVFLECVQDMDHENMFWYRQDPGLGLRLIYFSYDVKMKEKGDIPEGYSVSREKKERFSLILESASTNQTSMYLCASGRGQGTEAFFGQGTRLTVV.

The V gene is TRBV28, the J gene TRBJ2-7, with TRBD2 identical over 8 bases. The CDR3 runs to 15 residues. Germline loops: CDR1 MDHEN, CDR2 SYDVKM. V was pared by 3 bases and J by 7 bases, with 11 bases of the junction left unmatched. DNA for the CDR3: TGTGCCAGCAGTTTTTTCGGAGCGGGGGAAGAGGAGCAGTACTTC. It is translated as CASSFFGAGEEEQYF.

The rearrangement links TRBV4-1 to TRBJ2-7; TRBD1 might be the D (5 bases). In germline, CDR1 is MGHRA, CDR2 YSYEKL. This CDR3 is built from 15 residues. Trimming took off 4 bases at V and 2 bases at J, with 15 bases between the two ends. In nucleotides, the CDR3 is TGCGCCAGCAGCCCCTCCGAAGGGGTAACCTACGAGCAGTACTTC. It is translated as CASSPSEGVTYEQYF.

This clone was seen a few times. For the CDR3, the DNA is TGTGCCAGCAGTACCACAGGGGTCGAGCAGTACTTC. It translates to CASSTTGVEQYF. This sequence joins TRBV6-6 and TRBJ2-7; TRBD1 aligns across 7 bases. This CDR3 spans 12 amino acids. CDR1 and CDR2 from the germline V gene are MNHNY and SVGAGI (reference sequence). V lost 5 bases to trimming and J lost 6 bases; unmatched junction nucleotides: 4.

The CDR3 reads CSVDDRAEAFF. The CDR3 bases are TGCAGCGTTGATGACAGGGCTGAAGCTTTCTTT. The gene calls are TRBV29-1 and TRBJ1-1, with 7 nucleotides matching TRBD1. The germline CDR1 and CDR2 sequences are SQVTM and ANQGSEA. With 3 bases clipped from V and 6 bases from J, the junction kept 1 base outside the gene matches. CDR3 size: 11 residues.

The V and J genes are TRBV5-1 and TRBJ2-5; 7 bases align to TRBD2. J gave up 2 bases and V 4 bases, and 8 bases lay outside the gene matches. From germline, CDR1 is SGHRS and CDR2 YFSETQ. This CDR3 has 15 residues. The CDR3: CASSASPGGQETQYF. The CDR3 DNA follows: TGCGCCAGCAGCGCCTCCCCGGGGGGTCAAGAGACCCAGTACTTC.